This T cell receptor beta chain stems from a study of blood T cell repertoires in COVID-19. Study-level background: Whether acute or convalescent, the COVID-19 samples came from the United States, Italy and Spain. PBMCs, B-cell-depleted T cells, or T cells were the source of the cDNA or gDNA that made up the material.

The CDR3 sequence is 16 residues long. Germline V gene data show CDR1 as SEHNR and CDR2 as FQNEAQ (reference sequence). With 5 bases clipped from V and 5 bases from J, the junction kept 14 bases outside the gene matches. This table comes from immunoSEQ multiplex PCR, and its TCRdb copy is limited to in-frame clones, with some not included. This sample has roughly 190,000 clones, with 87% found just once. Recruitment covered over 20 US areas and drew participants whose ages spanned about 18 to 90 years. This sequence joins TRBV7-9 and TRBJ1-1; 7 nucleotides align to TRBD1. The clonotype was recovered from a woman aged 25 to 39 who had recovered from COVID-19. Sequencing input: PBMCs or T cells enriched from blood (not recorded which). The CDR3 region has the DNA TGTGCCAGCAGCGTAGGTGGGGACAGAGGGGGGACTGAAGCTTTCTTT. This translates into CASSVGGDRGGTEAFF.